The 27 T cell receptor beta chains listed next were all sequenced from one sample in a study of control samples from healthy donors and cancer patients. Clones were sequenced by immunoSEQ multiplex PCR, and TCRdb holds only the in-frame ones, with some missing. The sample has approximately 44,000 clones, 60% to 80% seen once; the top ten hold approximately 17%. Source material: formalin-fixed, paraffin-embedded tissue. These receptor sequences come from a male donor with melanoma.

This sequence joins TRBV5-1 and TRBJ2-7, with a weak D call TRBD1 (5 bases). Germline V lookup: CDR1 SGHRS, CDR2 YFSETQ. The CDR3 length is 15 residues. Trimming pared 0 bases from V and 1 base from J, leaving 11 bases between. In DNA, the CDR3 is TGCGCCAGCAGCTTGGTCGGGCAGGGTTCCTACGAGCAGTACTTC. This translates into CASSLVGQGSYEQYF.

The chain combines TRBV10-3 with TRBJ2-3; TRBD2 agrees at 13 bases. V lost 10 bases and J lost 1; bases outside the gene matches: 2. CDR3 size: 14 residues. CDR1 ENHRY and CDR2 SYGVKD come from the germline V gene. CDR3 loop: CATGLAGGTDTQYF. The DNA for the CDR3 is TGTGCCACAGGACTAGCGGGAGGCACAGATACGCAGTATTTT.

The chain couples TRBV10-3 to TRBJ1-4; the D is unclear. The germline gives CDR1 ENHRY, CDR2 SYGVKD. The CDR3 is 14 residues long. V dropped 4 bases and J dropped 2 bases, with 8 bases sitting between them. The CDR3 region has the DNA TGTGCCATCAGTGTGGGCGGGACTAATGAAAAACTGTTTTTT. Its translation: CAISVGGTNEKLFF.

The CDR3 here is CASSELGLAYNEQFF. The CDR3 DNA reads TGTGCCAGCAGTGAATTAGGGCTAGCCTACAATGAGCAGTTCTTC. J is TRBJ2-1 and V is TRBV25-1; D uncertain. This CDR3 has 15 amino acids. Trimming took off 1 base at V and 2 bases at J, with 9 bases between the two ends. The germline V gene has CDR1 MGHDK and CDR2 SYGVNS.

For this clone: Germline is not matched at one junction end, which may reflect a read error. Other DNA variants within this sample encode the same CDR3. The rearrangement uses TRBV27 and TRBJ2-7, with 7 nucleotides matching TRBD1. Germline lookup yields CDR1 MNHEY and CDR2 SMNVEV (reference sequence). The CDR3 is 15 amino acids. CDR3 sequence: CASSLYGTAPYEQYF. The DNA of the CDR3 is TGTGCCAGTAGTTTATACGGGACAGCTCCCTACGAGCAGTACTTC.

In regard to this clone: A far more abundant clone sits one base away, making this likely a read error. The sample contains more than one DNA sequence encoding this CDR3. The chain uses TRBV29-1 and TRBJ2-6, with D maybe TRBD1 (5 bases). The CDR3 is made up of 13 amino acids. From germline, CDR1 is SQVTM and CDR2 ANQGSEA. This CDR3 is CSVAESGANVLTF. The CDR3 region has the DNA TGCAGCGTCGCCGAGTCTGGGGCCAACGTCCTGACTTTT.

Of note for this clone: Distinct nucleotide sequences in the sample also encode this CDR3. This chain uses TRBV19 with TRBJ1-6, with 7 positions matching TRBD1. Germline values: CDR1 LNHDA, CDR2 SQIVND (reference sequence). J lost 4 bases, V lost 9 bases, and 12 bases had no gene match. The CDR3 sequence is 16 residues long. The DNA for the CDR3 is TGTGCCAGCCGACAGGGTGAGGGGTTTTATAATTCACCCCTCCACTTT. Translation gives CASRQGEGFYNSPLHF.

The sample holds one count of this clone. The chain combines TRBV2 with TRBJ1-6; D is possibly TRBD1 (5 bases). Trimming took 8 bases from V and 9 from J, leaving 23 bases between them. Germline loops: CDR1 SNHLY, CDR2 FYNNEI. CDR3 length equals 16 residues. The CDR3 is CASGGEGPTLGSPLHF. CDR3 nucleotides: TGTGCCAGCGGTGGGGAGGGGCCGACTTTAGGTTCACCCCTCCACTTT.

V usage is TRBV29-1 and J usage is TRBJ1-1, with D tentatively TRBD1 (6 bases). The CDR3 runs to 12 residues. Trimming shortened V by 4 bases and J by 7 bases, and 13 bases separated the two germline ends. Per the germline V gene, CDR1 is SQVTM and CDR2 is ANQGSEA. Written as DNA, the CDR3 is TGCAGCGTTGGGAAACAGGGAGTTGAAGCTTTCTTT. Translated, it gives CSVGKQGVEAFF.

The table lists this clone with a few counts. The chain carries TRBV18 and TRBJ2-1; TRBD2 matches at 8 bases. J was trimmed by 8 bases and V by 3 bases; bases with no gene match: 3. The germline gives CDR1 KGHSH, CDR2 LQKENI. CDR3 length equals 13 residues. CDR3 sequence reads: CASSPQAGDEQFF. The CDR3 coding sequence is TGTGCCAGCTCACCCCAAGCGGGAGATGAGCAGTTCTTC.

This clone appeared many times. The chain has TRBV7-9 and TRBJ2-1, with D possibly TRBD2 on 5 matching bases. V was pared by 1 base and J by 2 bases, with 9 bases between. In germline, CDR1 is SEHNR, CDR2 FQNEAQ (reference sequence). The CDR3 has 15 residues. CDR3 sequence (DNA): TGTGCCAGCAGCTTAGATGAGGGCGCCTACAATGAGCAGTTCTTC. As protein: CASSLDEGAYNEQFF.

The chain uses TRBV29-1 and TRBJ1-2; no reliable D call. Per the germline V gene, CDR1 is SQVTM and CDR2 is ANQGSEA. CDR3 length equals 12 residues. V lost 4 bases and J lost 2, with 8 bases in between. CDR3 sequence: CSVGGNNYGYTF. CDR3 coding DNA: TGCAGCGTTGGTGGCAACAACTATGGCTACACCTTC. Full variable domain (outside the CDR3, taken from reference TRBV29-1 and TRBJ1-2): SAVISQKPSRDICQRGTSLTIQCQVDSQVTMMFWYRQQPGQSLTLIATANQGSEATYESGFVIDKFPISRPNLTFSTLTVSNMSPEDSSIYLCSVGGNNYGYTFGSGTRLTVV.

CDR3 nucleotide sequence: TGTGCCAGCAGCCAAGGGCTATACAATGAGCAGTTCTTC. Amino acid sequence: CASSQGLYNEQFF. This sequence joins TRBV14 and TRBJ2-1; the D is unclear. The CDR3 length is 13 residues. Trimming pared 1 base from V and 4 bases from J, leaving 5 bases between. CDR1 and CDR2 from the germline V gene are SGHDN and FVKESK.

The V gene is TRBV18, the J gene TRBJ1-1, with 8 bases that match TRBD1. The CDR3 totals 15 residues. Germline lookup yields CDR1 KGHSH and CDR2 LQKENI. The V gene end was trimmed by 3 bases and the J gene end by 0 bases; junction bases not matched to a gene: 3. The CDR3 coding sequence is TGTGCCAGCTCACCCCTGGGACAGGTGAACACTGAAGCTTTCTTT. Translating gives CASSPLGQVNTEAFF. Combining the CDR3 with reference TRBV18 and TRBJ1-1 gives the whole variable domain NAGVMQNPRHLVRRRGQEARLRCSPMKGHSHVYWYRQLPEEGLKFMVYLQKENIIDESGMPKERFSAEFPKEGPSILRIQQVVRGDSAAYFCASSPLGQVNTEAFFGQGTRLTVV.

This clone has a single count. The genes are TRBV15 and TRBJ2-7; D is perhaps TRBD1 (6 bases). Trimming removed 5 bases at V and 2 bases at J, with 13 bases between. The germline gives CDR1 LNHNV, CDR2 YYDKDF (reference sequence). This CDR3 region has 14 residues. The CDR3 here is CATSPTRTAYEQYF. The DNA for the CDR3 is TGTGCCACCAGCCCTACTAGGACAGCCTACGAGCAGTACTTC. Full variable domain (rest looked up from reference TRBV15 and TRBJ2-7): DAMVIQNPRYQVTQFGKPVTLSCSQTLNHNVMYWYQQKSSQAPKLLFHYYDKDFNNEADTPDNFQSRRPNTSFCFLDIRSPGLGDTAMYLCATSPTRTAYEQYFGPGTRLTVT.

This clone was observed many times. The chain employs TRBV2 and TRBJ2-7; 7 bases line up with TRBD1. CDR1 SNHLY and CDR2 FYNNEI come from the germline V gene. CDR3 size: 12 residues. The ends lost 5 bases at V and 5 bases at J; junction bases unmatched: 3. CDR3 nucleotide sequence: TGTGCCAGCAGTTCCGGACAGGACGAGCAGTACTTC. Amino acids: CASSSGQDEQYF.

The V call is TRBV21-1, the J call TRBJ2-7; no DNA check was done on the table's D call, TRBD1. TRBV21-1 is tagged as a pseudogene. The length of the CDR3 is 13 residues. The CDR3, as DNA: TGTGCCAGGCAGAGGACACCGACCTACGAGCAGTACTTC. Translation: CARQRTPTYEQYF.

This chain connects TRBV2 to TRBJ2-5; D remains ambiguous. Per the germline V gene, CDR1 is SNHLY and CDR2 is FYNNEI. The CDR3 runs to 12 residues. V lost 7 bases and J lost 4, with 10 bases in between. The CDR3 loop is CASKNTGETQYF. Written as DNA, the CDR3 is TGTGCCAGCAAAAACACGGGAGAGACCCAGTACTTC.

This chain connects TRBV9 to TRBJ2-7; maybe TRBD1 (6 bases). Germline V gene lookup returns CDR1 SGDLS and CDR2 YYNGEE. The V and J ends lost 2 bases and 5 bases respectively, with 11 bases between them. The CDR3 extends over 13 amino acids. The CDR3 loop is CASSVTGAHEQYF. CDR3 bases: TGTGCCAGCAGCGTGACAGGTGCCCACGAGCAGTACTTC.

V usage is TRBV29-1 and J usage is TRBJ2-1, with 13 bases aligning to TRBD2. The germline gives CDR1 SQVTM, CDR2 ANQGSEA. The CDR3 runs to 12 residues. The V gene end was trimmed by 6 bases and the J gene end by 14 bases; junction bases not matched to a gene: 7. CDR3 sequence: CSVELAGGGKFF. In nucleotides, the CDR3 is TGCAGCGTGGAACTAGCGGGAGGGGGAAAGTTCTTC.

The rearrangement links TRBV11-2 to TRBJ2-1, with 9 nucleotides matching TRBD2. V gave up 3 bases and J gave up 3 bases; unmatched junction bases: 3. Germline CDR1 is SGHAT and CDR2 is FQNNGV. This CDR3 region has 15 residues. The CDR3 DNA follows: TGTGCCAGCAGCTTTGGCGGGGGGGGCTACAATGAGCAGTTCTTC. Translation: CASSFGGGGYNEQFF.

This chain uses TRBV7-3 with TRBJ2-1; D is perhaps TRBD2 (7 bases). CDR3 length: 14 amino acids. Germline lookup yields CDR1 SGHTA and CDR2 FQGTGA. V lost 1 base to trimming and J lost 8 bases, with 12 bases between them. CDR3: CASSLMLGGDEQFF. CDR3 nucleotides: TGTGCCAGCAGCTTAATGTTAGGGGGGGATGAGCAGTTCTTC.

The gene calls are TRBV11-2 and TRBJ2-1; weak D call: TRBD2 (5 bases). The V gene's germline CDR1 is SGHAT and CDR2 FQNNGV. The germline V and J ends were trimmed by 1 base and 9 bases, with 16 bases remaining between them. This CDR3 is built from 15 residues. This chain's CDR3 is CASSLALLEKSEQFF. In nucleotides, the CDR3 is TGTGCCAGCAGCTTAGCCTTACTAGAAAAGTCTGAGCAGTTCTTC.

The chain couples TRBV6-1 to TRBJ2-7; D possibly corresponds to TRBD2 (6 bases). This CDR3 is 15 amino acids long. Germline CDR1 is MNHNS and CDR2 is SASEGT. V lost 2 bases and J 2 bases, leaving 13 bases between the germline ends. CDR3 bases: TGTGCCAGCAGTGAAACACCGGGGGTGGCCTACGAGCAGTACTTC. This encodes CASSETPGVAYEQYF.

As for this clone: Compared with germline, one end of the junction differs, possibly owing to a read error. V is TRBV5-1 and J is TRBJ1-2, with no clear D. The germline V gene encodes CDR1 SGHRS and CDR2 YFSETQ. CDR3 length: 15 residues. The CDR3 loop is CASRLDPELNYGYTF. CDR3 nucleotides: TGCGCCAGCAGGTTGGACCCAGAATTAAACTATGGCTACACCTTC.

This clone was seen a handful of times. The gene calls are TRBV7-8 and TRBJ2-7, with D unclear. With 5 bases removed from V and 2 bases from J, the gap between germline ends came to 16 bases. Germline V gives CDR1 SGHVS, CDR2 FQNEAQ. CDR3 length: 15 amino acids. DNA of the CDR3: TGTGCCAGCAGCCCCCGACTGGGCAGAACCTACGAGCAGTACTTC. Translating it yields CASSPRLGRTYEQYF.

The chain carries TRBV7-9 and TRBJ2-5; 7 nucleotides line up with TRBD2. The V gene end was trimmed by 0 bases and the J gene end by 5 bases; junction bases not matched to a gene: 6. Germline assignment: CDR1 SEHNR and CDR2 FQNEAQ (reference sequence). The CDR3 has 15 amino acids. CDR3 sequence reads: CASSLAEVGGETQYF. In DNA, the CDR3 is TGTGCCAGCAGCTTAGCGGAGGTGGGAGGGGAGACCCAGTACTTC.